The 16 T cell receptor beta chains below come from one sample, sequenced in a study of shared clonotypes between healthy human individuals. Here immunoSEQ multiplex PCR was the method, and the copy in TCRdb shows in-frame clones only, minus some. This sample has 600,000 to 750,000 clones, with roughly 87% found just once. The material sequenced was memory CD8+ T cells from PBMCs. Sample subset: CD45RO+ cells pooled with CCR7-negative TemRA cells. These receptors all stem from a young man in good health. Some clones in this sample may be carry-over from other donors' samples.

Comment on this clone: Other DNA sequences in this sample translate to the same CDR3. The rearrangement joins TRBV27 to TRBJ2-7, with TRBD1 identical over 8 bases. Losses at the gene ends were 5 bases for V and 4 bases for J; bases not matched to a gene: 4. This CDR3 is built from 13 residues. CDR1 and CDR2 from the germline V gene are MNHEY and SMNVEV (reference sequence). The DNA for the CDR3 is TGTGCCAGCAGTCGGACAGGGATTTACGAGCAGTACTTC. This translates into CASSRTGIYEQYF.

In DNA, the CDR3 is TGTGCCAGTGGCTGGGGAAGTGAGCAGTTCTTC. Its protein product is CASGWGSEQFF. The rearrangement uses TRBV19 and TRBJ2-1; unclear D gene. The V gene's germline CDR1 is LNHDA and CDR2 SQIVND (reference sequence). The CDR3 loop spans 11 amino acids. Trimming stripped 8 bases from V and 9 bases from J, with 11 bases between.

This clone came up once. This chain links TRBV7-9 with TRBJ2-5; no clear D. Per the germline V gene, CDR1 is SEHNR and CDR2 is FQNEAQ (reference sequence). Trimming took off 5 bases at V and 3 bases at J, with 10 bases between the two ends. There are 13 residues in the CDR3. In DNA, the CDR3 is TGTGCCAGCAGCCAAAGCGAAAAAGAGACCCAGTACTTC. Translating gives CASSQSEKETQYF.

The V and J genes are TRBV5-6 and TRBJ2-5; D is possibly TRBD1 or TRBD2 (6 bases each). Trimming took off 4 bases at V and 1 base at J, with 20 bases between the two ends. The CDR3 extends over 17 amino acids. CDR1 is SGHDT, CDR2 YYEEEE, per germline. CDR3 nucleotides: TGTGCCAGCAGCCCGGGGGCCCCTCGAGGCCGCCAAGAGACCCAGTACTTC. This encodes CASSPGAPRGRQETQYF.

This clone has a single count. The chain couples TRBV5-1 to TRBJ2-7; weak D call: TRBD1 (6 bases). The CDR3 runs to 15 residues. CDR1 SGHRS and CDR2 YFSETQ come from the germline V gene. V lost 4 bases to trimming and J lost 4 bases, with 18 bases between them. The CDR3 here is CASSPWWGPSYEQYF. CDR3 nucleotides: TGCGCCAGCAGCCCCTGGTGGGGGCCATCGTACGAGCAGTACTTC.

This clone occurred once. V and J are TRBV27 and TRBJ2-7; 8 bases fit TRBD1. V lost 0 bases to trimming and J lost 3 bases; unmatched junction nucleotides: 4. In germline, CDR1 is MNHEY, CDR2 SMNVEV (reference sequence). CDR3 length: 15 residues. The CDR3 spells CASSLSGDRSYEQYF. In nucleotides, the CDR3 is TGTGCCAGCAGTTTATCGGGGGACAGGAGCTACGAGCAGTACTTC.

The gene calls are TRBV28 and TRBJ2-2, with 10 bases aligning to TRBD1. Germline CDR1 and CDR2: MDHEN and SYDVKM. CDR3 length: 18 amino acids. V lost 4 bases to trimming and J lost 8 bases; unmatched junction nucleotides: 16. The CDR3 is CASSSRGGGTGARGELFF. CDR3 sequence (DNA): TGTGCCAGCAGTTCCCGGGGCGGCGGGACAGGGGCGCGGGGGGAGCTGTTTTTT. The entire variable domain, with the rest obtained from reference TRBV28 and TRBJ2-2, is as follows: DVKVTQSSRYLVKRTGEKVFLECVQDMDHENMFWYRQDPGLGLRLIYFSYDVKMKEKGDIPEGYSVSREKKERFSLILESASTNQTSMYLCASSSRGGGTGARGELFFGEGSRLTVL.

The chain combines TRBV4-2 with TRBJ2-5; 9 bases match TRBD1. The germline V gene encodes CDR1 LGHNA and CDR2 YNFKEQ. Unmatched junction bases numbered 12, after V lost 0 bases and J lost 4 bases. The CDR3 is 18 amino acids. In nucleotides, the CDR3 is TGTGCCAGCAGCCAAGATTTTTCGGGACAGGGTTGGGGAGAGACCCAGTACTTC. Protein: CASSQDFSGQGWGETQYF.

The chain couples TRBV4-1 to TRBJ1-1; 9 bases agree with TRBD1. The CDR3 has 14 residues. Germline lookup yields CDR1 MGHRA and CDR2 YSYEKL. The trim removed 4 bases at V and 5 bases at J, leaving 5 bases unmatched. The CDR3 region is CASSREDRGTEAFF. CDR3 sequence (DNA): TGCGCCAGCAGCCGAGAAGACAGGGGGACTGAAGCTTTCTTT.

The chain combines TRBV19 with TRBJ1-1, with D tentatively TRBD1 (5 bases). Trimming stripped 5 bases from V and 1 base from J, with 14 bases between. CDR1 is LNHDA and CDR2 is SQIVND in the germline V gene (reference sequence). There are 15 residues in the CDR3. The CDR3 DNA reads TGTGCCAGTAGTGCCCGGGGGACCGCGAACACTGAAGCTTTCTTT. Its protein is CASSARGTANTEAFF.

This chain uses TRBV19 with TRBJ2-1, with TRBD2 matching over 10 bases. J was trimmed by 3 bases and V by 5 bases; bases with no gene match: 4. The CDR3 sequence is 15 residues long. Germline CDR1 LNHDA, CDR2 SQIVND (reference sequence). The CDR3 DNA reads TGTGCCAGTAGTCCGCTAGCGGGAGACTACAATGAGCAGTTCTTC. Translated: CASSPLAGDYNEQFF.

The J gene is TRBJ2-3, the V gene TRBV2; 10 bases agree with TRBD2. Unmatched junction bases numbered 10, after V lost 5 bases and J lost 2 bases. The CDR3 sequence is 17 residues long. CDR1 is SNHLY and CDR2 is FYNNEI in the germline V gene. The CDR3 is CASSSRGLAANTDTQYF. CDR3 nucleotide sequence: TGTGCCAGCAGTTCTAGAGGACTAGCGGCTAACACAGATACGCAGTATTTT. Drawing the rest from reference TRBV2 and TRBJ2-3, the complete variable domain is EPEVTQTPSHQVTQMGQEVILRCVPISNHLYFYWYRQILGQKVEFLVSFYNNEISEKSEIFDDQFSVERPDGSNFTLKIRSTKLEDSAMYFCASSSRGLAANTDTQYFGPGTRLTVL.

The chain carries TRBV5-8 and TRBJ1-3; possibly TRBD1 for D (5 bases). The CDR3 runs to 11 residues. Germline CDR1 reads SGHTS; CDR2 reads YDEGEE. The V end lost 4 bases, the J end lost 15 bases, and 14 bases lay between the germline ends. The DNA of the CDR3 is TGTGCCAGCAGCCCGGGACGTTTAAGATATTTT. Protein: CASSPGRLRYF.

The rearrangement uses TRBV15 and TRBJ1-1, with 9 bases that match TRBD1. The CDR3 is 15 amino acids. The germline V gene has CDR1 LNHNV and CDR2 YYDKDF (reference sequence). V lost 4 bases to trimming and J lost 1 base; unmatched junction nucleotides: 4. CDR3 nucleotide sequence: TGTGCCACCAGCACAAGGGACAGGGCGAACACTGAAGCTTTCTTT. The encoded protein is CATSTRDRANTEAFF.

J is TRBJ1-2 and V is TRBV19; D unclear. The CDR3 is 12 residues long. Germline assignment: CDR1 LNHDA and CDR2 SQIVND (reference sequence). V was shortened by 7 bases and J by 5 bases, with 11 bases between the two germline ends. The DNA for the CDR3 is TGTGCCAGTATAGGACGTAAATATGGCTACACCTTC. Protein: CASIGRKYGYTF.

The gene calls are TRBV29-1 and TRBJ1-2; D gene unclear. CDR3 length: 13 amino acids. Trimming cost V 1 base and J 5 bases, with 11 bases left between them. Germline V gene sequence: CDR1 SQVTM, CDR2 ANQGSEA. CDR3: CSVEGGGRYGYTF. The CDR3 bases are TGCAGCGTTGAAGGAGGCGGACGGTATGGCTACACCTTC.